This T cell receptor beta chain was identified during a study of cytomegalovirus exposure and HLA in healthy donors (dated 2017 in TCRdb). Concerning the study at large: According to an earlier analysis of 587 of the donors, about 179 million T cells yielded approximately 120 million unique TCR beta sequences and around 280 Gb of sequence data. Approximately 300 gigabases of sequencing data and tens of millions of unique TCR sequences made up an early release that covered nearly 650 HLA-typed donors. Among the approximately 400 genotyped donors, approximately 81% belonged to the genetic ancestry cluster associated with self-reported Caucasian donors. The aim of the study was to test whether cataloging public T cell receptors could identify signatures of past pathogen exposure. Using immunosequencing, the study profiled T cell repertoires from roughly 650 subjects and related those repertoires to cytomegalovirus serostatus. Besides the first cohort of around 670 subjects, a separate validation cohort made up of over 95 different subjects was used. The study combined high-throughput TCR immunosequencing, statistical association of individual TCRs with disease status, and machine learning to predict cytomegalovirus infection status. In a later analysis, previously published TCR beta repertoires from 550 to 700 donors were re-analyzed and high-resolution HLA genotyping was added so that TCR occurrence patterns could be studied. The later analysis used no new phenotypic data to find candidate immune exposures, relying instead on TCR beta sequences and their occurrence across donors. In an earlier analysis of roughly 580 of the donors, high-throughput TCR beta sequencing was used to judge whether each TCR beta V gene segment behaved as functional or pseudogenic. Donor age, sex, ethnicity and CMV serostatus were compiled alongside the repertoire data. A later genetic analysis used genome-wide SNP genotypes for about 65% of the roughly 700 donors, treating that subset as a discovery cohort. Every discovery cohort repertoire had been produced on one sequencing platform. HLA typing covered class I and class II loci at four-digit resolution. Typing coverage differed by locus: A, B, C, DRB1 and DQB1 were typed in roughly 620-640 donors, DQA1 in 500 to 550, DPA1 in roughly 590, and DPB1 in approximately 450. Several DR-DQ haplotypes were handled as single units for association and clustering, since linkage in the cohort was strong. Among 300 to 500 genotyped donors of the cohort, an average of approximately 220,000 unique TCR beta nucleotide sequences was sequenced per donor, of which about 18% were non-productive.

V is clipped by 6 bases and J by 5 bases, and the sequence between their germline boundaries is 16 bases long. The germline V gene sets CDR1 to SNHLY and CDR2 to FYNNEI. The CDR3 holds 14 amino acids from the cysteine to the phenylalanine. Only the CDR3 part of the read is kept: 42 bases, read in frame from the first base. Library prep was done by the immunoSEQ multiplex PCR assay. For the multiplex PCR, a mixture combining 60 forward primers for TCR Vbeta segments and 13 reverse primers for TCR Jbeta segments was used. The CDR3 region of rearranged TCR beta genes was amplified from genomic DNA by a multiplex PCR assay. The amplified TCR beta libraries were sequenced on the Illumina HiSeq System as 87-base-pair reads. The authors' pipeline ran thus. In a later analysis, tens of millions of unique TCR beta chains were counted across the 666 repertoires, and roughly 11 million of these chains were shared by at least two donors. A nearest-neighbor algorithm error-corrected the raw reads and collapsed the reads into unique sequences, merging closely related sequences to remove PCR and sequencing errors. To assign V, D and J gene segments, CDR3 sequences were aligned to IMGT reference sequences. Each retained sequence needed at least a six-nucleotide match to both a V gene segment and a J gene segment. A rearrangement counted as productive if the CDR3 had no stop codons and remained in frame with V and J, and every other rearrangement counted as non-productive. CDR3 was defined according to IMGT convention as the region running from the second conserved V-encoded cysteine to the conserved J-encoded phenylalanine. The earlier analysis of 587 of the donors excluded sequences that lacked an unambiguous match to a single V gene segment. An earlier analysis of approximately 590 of the donors called V segments functional above 56.7% productive rearrangements and segregating when the between-donor standard deviation exceeded 5%. To diagnose cytomegalovirus status from the catalog of TCR beta chain sequences, a statistical classification framework was built. V and J gene assignment, in a later analysis, came from comparing TCR nucleotide sequences with IMGT/GENE-DB human TR gene sequences. In a later analysis, CDR3 sequences and most-parsimonious VDJ recombination scenarios were assigned using the TCRdist pipeline. In a later analysis, every TCR beta chain was defined by the combination of its CDR3 amino acid sequence and its V-gene family, and reads without a unique V-gene family were dropped. As a way to deal with suspected cross-contamination and a sequencing artifact, a later analysis dropped 500 to 700 nucleotide sequences that were highly shared and had low generation probability. In a later analysis, a clonal expansion index for each public chain was calculated from normalized within-repertoire ranks of inferred template counts. In a later analysis, generation probabilities were computed using a VDJ recombination model fitted to out-of-frame rearrangements, and the results were checked against IGoR. Hypergeometric tests were used in a later analysis to score TCR-TCR, TCR-HLA and TCR-CMV co-occurrence, with a repertoire-size bias correction applied to the TCR pairs. In a later analysis, false discovery rates were estimated by permuting HLA or CMV assignments 20 times. In a later analysis, co-occurring TCRs were grouped using DBSCAN, with TCRdist sequence similarity added in when clustering inside HLA-allele-positive subsets. Repertoires with fewer than 30,000 or more than 120,000 public chains, plus five repertoires with anomalous nucleotide sharing, were excluded from co-occurrence clustering. The immuneACCESS repertoire file appears here via TCRdb, limited to in-frame rearrangements. These files lack a portion of the clones; in checked studies, under half of the deficit traces to unresolved V genes, and the cause of the others is not known. The V and J calls and the clone size are those of that table, but D and trimming were determined from the DNA. The sample includes about 170,000 clones, with less than 85% observed a single time. 1% of the sample goes to the ten largest clones.

Broader findings and caveats from the paper: Some IMGT-functional V segments, including TRBV6-2 and TRBV6-3, could not be distinguished by the 87-base-pair reads and were therefore excluded. An earlier analysis of approximately 570 of the donors showed that most TCR beta V segments appeared in productive rearrangements either about 87% or about 30% of the time, which broadly matched IMGT annotations. Across donors, most TCR sequences were observed very rarely, whereas some public TCRs were present in many individuals. In a later analysis, several top co-occurrence clusters were reported to appear linked to parvovirus B19, influenza, CMV and Epstein-Barr virus. The sequencing pipeline was judged likely to have produced a cluster of highly shared sequence variants as a technical artifact. According to the authors, the approach could potentially be generalized to other disease states and immunological phenotypes. Immune exposure information for the cohort was limited to CMV serostatus. A later genetic analysis associated a missense DCLRE1C variant with V-gene and J-gene trimming of TCR beta chains, and an independent cohort replicated the association. Because counts were too low, about 18 rarely observed V segments, including chromosome 9 orphons, were excluded from the earlier analysis of 500 to 700 of the donors. Because some donors lacked HLA typing at each locus, the association tests relied only on the typed subset. Cytomegalovirus status was reported to be diagnosed by the classifier with high specificity and sensitivity in both the original and validation cohorts. In a later analysis, the rate of TCR association differed among HLA loci, with DRB1 alleles having the most associated TCRs and HLA-C alleles having the fewest. Three of the identified cytomegalovirus-associated TCR beta chains were confirmed in vitro to be specific for cytomegalovirus antigens. The cohort was sequenced for TCR beta chains only, and without alpha or paired-chain data the features that could be detected were limited. A later analysis associated 16,951 TCR beta sequences with specific HLA alleles at a false discovery rate of 0.05. When HLA alleles, especially DR and DQ, strongly co-occurred, TCR associations were difficult to assign to individual alleles. Presence/absence analyses assumed roughly uniform sequencing depth across donors, an assumption that may not hold. A further reported finding was that TCR beta sequences accurately predicted the HLA-A and HLA-B alleles for most subjects in the first cohort. A later analysis found that most CMV-associated TCR beta chains appeared HLA-restricted, with HLA associations seemingly driven largely by CMV exposure. In a later genetic analysis, fewer N-insertions in productive TCRs were reported among donors in an Asian-associated ancestry cluster than the approximately 670-donor mean. A later analysis found that HLA-associated TCR beta chains were more clonally expanded and had lower generation probabilities than equally common non-associated chains. Linkage disequilibrium might explain the correlated functional status among segregating V segments, but an unknown experimental factor could not be excluded. In the study, approximately 160 TCR beta chains were listed as associated with cytomegalovirus.

The cohort consisted of more than 650 healthy bone marrow donors. Cohort members were all nominally healthy when sampled, although unrecorded immune exposures were likely present. The donor was CMV seronegative and was included in the group of about 350 seronegative cohort members. A peripheral blood sample was collected from each donor, and TCR beta sequencing was performed on peripheral blood mononuclear cells. The Qiagen DNeasy Blood Extraction Kit was used to extract genomic DNA from the blood cell samples. Concerning this clone: Its antigen remains unidentified. Per-base quality was not reported, and no clone a single base away is much larger than it.

Sequencing input: PBMCs. The TCR was taken from a boy younger than 10 in good health and CMV-seronegative. The sequence links TRBV2 to TRBJ1-1; TRBD1 might be the D gene, on 6 matching bases. The bases read TGTGCCAGCAGCGGAGGGGGGGGAAGAACTGAAGCTTTCTTT. The resulting protein is CASSGGGGRTEAFF.